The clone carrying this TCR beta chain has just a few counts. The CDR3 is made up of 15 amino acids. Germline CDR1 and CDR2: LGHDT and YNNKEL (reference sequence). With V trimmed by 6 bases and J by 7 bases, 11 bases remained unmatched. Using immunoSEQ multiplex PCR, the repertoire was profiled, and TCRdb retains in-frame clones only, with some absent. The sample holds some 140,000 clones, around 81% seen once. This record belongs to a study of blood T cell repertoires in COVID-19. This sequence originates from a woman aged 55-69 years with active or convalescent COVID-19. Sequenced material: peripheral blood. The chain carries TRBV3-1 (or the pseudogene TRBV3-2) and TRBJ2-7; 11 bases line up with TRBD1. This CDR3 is CASSPLGGQGGEQYF. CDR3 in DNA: TGTGCCAGCAGTCCCCTGGGGGGACAGGGGGGTGAGCAGTACTTC.